Sequencing of this T cell receptor beta chain was carried out in a study of blood T cell repertoires in COVID-19. Study context: Collection of acute and convalescent COVID-19 samples took place in the United States, Italy and Spain.

J lost 3 bases, V lost 6 bases, and 10 bases had no gene match. The germline gives CDR1 LNHDA, CDR2 SQIVND (reference sequence). The CDR3 covers 17 residues. Everyone who took part was about 18 to 89 years old, and they came from roughly 25 US areas. Cohorts were assigned according to the clinical history that participants reported. TCRdb's table, derived via immunoSEQ multiplex PCR, lists solely in-frame clones and lacks some. Among almost 500,000 clones listed, 70% to 90% were seen once. The sequence derives from a woman in her fifties or sixties who had recovered from COVID-19. This chain uses TRBV19 with TRBJ1-5, with TRBD1 matching 11 bases. The sample consisted of PBMCs or T cells enriched from blood (not recorded which). CDR3 sequence reads: CASRKDRGPSYNQPQHF. CDR3 DNA: TGTGCCAGTAGAAAGGACAGGGGGCCCTCTTACAATCAGCCCCAGCATTTT.